The 21 T cell receptor beta chains below were found in one sample sequenced in a study of T cells expressing NK-cell markers. TCRdb reprocessed the 5' RACE reads; each CDR3 protein has one entry and no DNA is given. This sample's table has more than 400,000 distinct CDR3 sequences. Sequencing was done on a sample of blood T cells: a sorted CD56 or NKG2C T cell subset, CD4+ or CD8+ T cells, or bulk PBMC T cells (not recorded which). The origin of the receptors is a woman between 18 and 70 years old in good health.

The CDR3 region is CSAGDMAHGNQPQHF. The rearrangement joins TRBV20-1 to TRBJ1-5; TCRdb's D call, TRBD1, is unchecked because there is no DNA. Germline V CDR1 and CDR2: DFQATT, SNEGSKA (reference sequence). The CDR3 length is 15 residues.

The V gene is TRBV5-1, the J gene TRBJ1-5. The length of the CDR3 is 14 residues. Germline assignment: CDR1 SGHRS and CDR2 YFSETQ. The chain's CDR3 is CASSSGKDNQPQHF.

The V gene is TRBV4-1, the J gene TRBJ1-6. The germline gives CDR1 MGHRA, CDR2 YSYEKL. CDR3 length: 15 residues. CDR3 protein: CASSQDGDSYSPLHF.

The chain uses TRBV7-8 and TRBJ1-1; TCRdb picks TRBD1, but there is no DNA to check that call. Germline-derived CDR1 and CDR2 are SGHVS and FQNEAQ. The length of the CDR3 is 17 residues. The CDR3 here is CASSLYHTGQGTTEAFF.

V gene TRBV4-2 combines with J gene TRBJ2-7; TCRdb reports TRBD1, a call that lacks DNA to check it against. This CDR3 comprises 13 residues. Germline values: CDR1 LGHNA, CDR2 YNFKEQ. CDR3 loop: CASGPGTIYEQYF.

V and J are TRBV7-6 and TRBJ2-1. Germline CDR1 SGHVS, CDR2 FNYEAQ. CDR3 length equals 13 residues. The CDR3 loop reads CASSPFLGNEQFF. Filled out from reference TRBV7-6 and TRBJ2-1, the complete variable domain reads GAGVSQSPRYKVTKRGQDVALRCDPISGHVSLYWYRQALGQGPEFLTYFNYEAQQDKSGLPNDRFSAERPEGSISTLTIQRTEQRDSAMYRCASSPFLGNEQFFGPGTRLTVL.

The rearrangement uses TRBV18 and TRBJ2-1. There are 17 residues in the CDR3. Looked up from germline, CDR1 is KGHSH and CDR2 is LQKENI. Here the CDR3 reads CASSPGLSGSAYNEQFF.

The genes are TRBV20-1 and TRBJ1-2; TCRdb calls TRBD1, which cannot be checked without DNA. Per the germline V gene, CDR1 is DFQATT and CDR2 is SNEGSKA (reference sequence). The CDR3 consists of 11 residues. Here the CDR3 reads CSALPGAGYTF.

The rearrangement uses TRBV9 and TRBJ2-1; TCRdb selects TRBD2, and the lack of DNA leaves this call unchecked. The CDR3 runs 16 residues. The V gene's germline CDR1 is SGDLS and CDR2 YYNGEE. CDR3 loop: CASSRLAGGIGNEQFF.

The chain has TRBV7-2 and TRBJ2-3; the TCRdb D gene call, TRBD1, has no DNA to confirm it. The CDR3 is 15 residues long. Per the germline V gene, CDR1 is SGHTA and CDR2 is FQGNSA. The CDR3 loop is CASSRSGQWTDTQYF.

This rearrangement joins TRBV27 to TRBJ2-2; TCRdb proposes TRBD2, but this gene call is untestable without DNA. This CDR3 contains 16 residues. Germline V gene data show CDR1 as MNHEY and CDR2 as SMNVEV (reference sequence). The CDR3 protein is CASSLKRVANTGELFF.

The rearrangement joins TRBV7-2 to TRBJ1-4; no DNA is available, so the TRBD1 call from TCRdb remains unchecked. Germline V gene sequence: CDR1 SGHTA, CDR2 FQGNSA. The CDR3 spans 13 residues. CDR3 sequence: CATLDRANEKLFF.

The chain recombines TRBV12-3 or TRBV12-4 with TRBJ2-7; without DNA, the TCRdb call of TRBD1 cannot be checked. The CDR3 spans 15 residues. This chain's CDR3 is CASSLRGTRGYEQYF.

The chain carries TRBV9 and TRBJ2-3; the D gene TCRdb calls, TRBD1, cannot be checked with no DNA. This CDR3 region has 14 residues. CDR1 is SGDLS, CDR2 YYNGEE, per germline. CDR3 sequence reads: CASSVRQPTDTQYF.

The chain carries TRBV2 and TRBJ2-7. CDR3 length: 12 residues. The germline CDR1 and CDR2 sequences are SNHLY and FYNNEI. CDR3: CASCYTGDEQYF.

V is TRBV6-5 and J is TRBJ2-5; TCRdb's D gene call, TRBD1, goes unchecked for lack of DNA. There are 16 residues in the CDR3. Germline V gene sequence: CDR1 MNHEY, CDR2 SVGAGI. Here the CDR3 reads CASSYSAQGYGETQYF.

The chain employs TRBV12-3 or TRBV12-4 and TRBJ2-2; TCRdb selects TRBD1, and the lack of DNA leaves this call unchecked. The CDR3 consists of 16 residues. The CDR3 reads CASSLRPGANTGELFF.

The genes are TRBV7-2 and TRBJ2-1. The germline V gene has CDR1 SGHTA and CDR2 FQGNSA. This CDR3 is 15 amino acids long. The CDR3 here is CASSFGGRASNEQFF.

The CDR3 is CSVEGGRGANVLTF. This chain links TRBV29-1 with TRBJ2-6; TCRdb indicates TRBD1, and absent DNA this call remains unverified. In germline, CDR1 is SQVTM, CDR2 ANQGSEA. The CDR3 is 14 amino acids.

V and J are TRBV12-3 or TRBV12-4 and TRBJ1-1. CDR3 length: 13 residues. The CDR3 spells CASSPDSPIPAFF.

The CDR3 is CASSQTVNTDTQYF. V usage is TRBV28 and J usage is TRBJ2-3; TCRdb returns TRBD1, unconfirmable since there is no DNA. This CDR3 region has 14 residues. Germline lookup yields CDR1 MDHEN and CDR2 SYDVKM.